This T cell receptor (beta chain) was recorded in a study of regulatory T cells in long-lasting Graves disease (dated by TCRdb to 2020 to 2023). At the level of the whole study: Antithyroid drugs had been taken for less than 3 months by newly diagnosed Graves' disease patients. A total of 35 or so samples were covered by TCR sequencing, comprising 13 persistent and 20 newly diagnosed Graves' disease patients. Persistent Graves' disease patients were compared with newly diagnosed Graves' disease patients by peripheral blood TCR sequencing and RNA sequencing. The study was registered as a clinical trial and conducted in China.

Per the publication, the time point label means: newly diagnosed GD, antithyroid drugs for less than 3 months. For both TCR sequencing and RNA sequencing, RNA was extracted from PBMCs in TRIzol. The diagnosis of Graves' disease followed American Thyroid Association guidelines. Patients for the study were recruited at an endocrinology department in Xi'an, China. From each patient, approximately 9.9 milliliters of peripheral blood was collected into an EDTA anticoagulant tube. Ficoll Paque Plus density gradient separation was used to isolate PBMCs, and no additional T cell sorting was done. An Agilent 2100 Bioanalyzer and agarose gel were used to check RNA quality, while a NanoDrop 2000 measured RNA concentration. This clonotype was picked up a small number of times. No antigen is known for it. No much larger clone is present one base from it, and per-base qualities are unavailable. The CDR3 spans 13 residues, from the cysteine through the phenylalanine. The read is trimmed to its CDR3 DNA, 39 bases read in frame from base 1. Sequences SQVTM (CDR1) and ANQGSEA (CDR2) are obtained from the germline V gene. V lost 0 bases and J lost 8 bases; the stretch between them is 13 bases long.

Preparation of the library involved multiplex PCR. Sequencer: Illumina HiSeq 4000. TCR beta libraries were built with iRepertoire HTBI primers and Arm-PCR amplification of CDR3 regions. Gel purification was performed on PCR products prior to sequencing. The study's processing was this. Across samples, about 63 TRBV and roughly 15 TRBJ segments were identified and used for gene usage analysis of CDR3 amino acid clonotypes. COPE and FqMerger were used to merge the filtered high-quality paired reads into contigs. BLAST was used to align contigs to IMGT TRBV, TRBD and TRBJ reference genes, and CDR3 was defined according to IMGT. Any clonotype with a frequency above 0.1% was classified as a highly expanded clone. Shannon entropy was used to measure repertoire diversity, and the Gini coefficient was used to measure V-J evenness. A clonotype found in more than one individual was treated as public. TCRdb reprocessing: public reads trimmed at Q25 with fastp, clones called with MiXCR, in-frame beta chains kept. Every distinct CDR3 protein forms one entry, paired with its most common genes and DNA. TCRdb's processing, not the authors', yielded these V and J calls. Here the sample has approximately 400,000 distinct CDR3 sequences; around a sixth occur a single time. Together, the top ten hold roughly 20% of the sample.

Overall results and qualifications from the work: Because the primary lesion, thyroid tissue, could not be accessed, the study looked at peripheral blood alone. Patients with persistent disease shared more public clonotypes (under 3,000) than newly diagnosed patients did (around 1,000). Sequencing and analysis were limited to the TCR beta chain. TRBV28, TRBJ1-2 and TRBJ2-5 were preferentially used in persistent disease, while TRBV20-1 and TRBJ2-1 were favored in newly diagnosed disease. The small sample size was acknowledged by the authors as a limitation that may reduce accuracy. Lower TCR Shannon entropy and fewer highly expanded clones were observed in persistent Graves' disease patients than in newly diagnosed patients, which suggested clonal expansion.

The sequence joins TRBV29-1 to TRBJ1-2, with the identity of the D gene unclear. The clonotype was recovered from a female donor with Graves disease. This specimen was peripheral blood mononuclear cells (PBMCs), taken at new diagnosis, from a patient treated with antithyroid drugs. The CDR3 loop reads CSVEDAARRGYTF. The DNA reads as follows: TGCAGCGTTGAAGACGCGGCCCGAAGGGGCTACACCTTC.